The next 15 T cell receptor beta chains were all read from a single sample in a study of identical twins. TCRdb reprocessed the 5' RACE reads with MiXCR, giving one entry per CDR3 protein. The sample has about 690,000 distinct CDR3 sequences, 5.5% to 6.5% seen once. Sequenced input: naive T cells sorted from blood. The origin of the receptors is a man in his late teens or twenties in good health.

This clonotype was detected a few times. V and J are TRBV4-1 and TRBJ2-5; 8 bases line up with TRBD2. The CDR3 runs 17 residues. Germline CDR1 and CDR2: MGHRA and YSYEKL. J gave up 4 bases and V 0 bases, and 10 bases lay outside the gene matches. The CDR3 here is CASSQDTSGSRLETQYF. The DNA for the CDR3 is TGCGCCAGCAGCCAAGATACGAGCGGGAGCCGATTAGAGACCCAGTACTTC.

This clonotype was detected many times. This chain connects TRBV6-1 to TRBJ1-1; a weak D match, TRBD1 (6 bases). Germline loops: CDR1 MNHNS, CDR2 SASEGT. The CDR3 sequence is 13 residues long. With 11 bases removed from V and 0 bases from J, the gap between germline ends came to 13 bases. CDR3 nucleotide sequence: TGTGCCTCTACCCGGACAGTGAACACTGAAGCTTTCTTT. It yields the protein CASTRTVNTEAFF.

This clonotype has at least ten counts. The chain uses TRBV20-1 and TRBJ2-5, with 7 bases identical to TRBD2. Per the germline V gene, CDR1 is DFQATT and CDR2 is SNEGSKA (reference sequence). Trimming cost V 6 bases and J 5 bases; bases outside gene matches: 6. The CDR3 sequence is 12 residues long. The CDR3 loop is CSAGTKLETQYF. CDR3 DNA sequence: TGCAGTGCGGGGACTAAGCTTGAGACCCAGTACTTC.

This clonotype occurred a few times. This chain links TRBV7-9 with TRBJ2-3, with 10 bases that match TRBD1. The V gene's germline CDR1 is SEHNR and CDR2 FQNEAQ (reference sequence). The CDR3 has 16 residues. With 4 bases clipped from V and 2 bases from J, the junction kept 6 bases outside the gene matches. The CDR3 DNA is TGTGCCAGCAGCTCGACAGGGGGCCGGATCACAGATACGCAGTATTTT. It encodes CASSSTGGRITDTQYF.

The table lists this clonotype with many counts. The chain carries TRBV6-5 and TRBJ2-1, with 9 positions matching TRBD1. This CDR3 spans 14 amino acids. V trimming: 1 base; J trimming: 6 bases; junction bases outside the gene matches: 1. Germline V gene sequence: CDR1 MNHEY, CDR2 SVGAGI. CDR3 loop: CASSYLQGANEQFF. The DNA of the CDR3 is TGTGCCAGCAGTTACTTACAGGGGGCCAATGAGCAGTTCTTC.

This clonotype was seen many times. V usage is TRBV12-3 or TRBV12-4 and J usage is TRBJ1-2; 9 nucleotides line up with TRBD1. J was trimmed by 7 bases and V by 6 bases; bases with no gene match: 6. The CDR3 length is 13 residues. The CDR3: CASSGGQGGGYTF. In nucleotides, the CDR3 is TGTGCCAGCAGCGGGGGACAGGGCGGTGGCTACACCTTC.

This clonotype was detected many times. The chain carries TRBV20-1 and TRBJ2-7, with D possibly matching TRBD1 (7 bases). Germline values: CDR1 DFQATT, CDR2 SNEGSKA (reference sequence). Trimming left V 6 bases short and J 1 base short, with 13 bases between. The CDR3 totals 13 residues. The CDR3 DNA reads as TGCAGTGCAAGCCCAGGGGGGTCCTACGAGCAGTACTTC. Translated, it gives CSASPGGSYEQYF.

The V call is TRBV28, the J call TRBJ1-5, with unresolved D. Germline-derived CDR1 and CDR2 are MDHEN and SYDVKM. CDR3 length: 13 residues. V was cut by 5 bases and J by 9 bases, with 14 bases left in between. The chain's CDR3 is CASSPPPASPQHF. For the CDR3, the DNA is TGTGCCAGCAGTCCCCCCCCAGCCTCGCCCCAGCATTTT. The full variable domain, completed using reference TRBV28 and TRBJ1-5, is DVKVTQSSRYLVKRTGEKVFLECVQDMDHENMFWYRQDPGLGLRLIYFSYDVKMKEKGDIPEGYSVSREKKERFSLILESASTNQTSMYLCASSPPPASPQHFGDGTRLSIL.

The J gene is TRBJ1-5, the V gene TRBV20-1; no clear D gene. Trimming cost V 0 bases and J 0 bases, with 15 bases left between them. In germline, CDR1 is DFQATT, CDR2 SNEGSKA (reference sequence). This CDR3 contains 17 residues. The DNA of the CDR3 is TGCAGTGCTAGAGACTCTACAGAAACCTATAGCAATCAGCCCCAGCATTTT. It encodes CSARDSTETYSNQPQHF.

At least ten counts were recorded for this clonotype. This chain links TRBV6-5 with TRBJ2-3, with D perhaps TRBD1 (6 bases). The V end was cut by 2 bases, the J end by 3 bases, with 9 bases between. Germline loops: CDR1 MNHEY, CDR2 SVGAGI. The CDR3 loop spans 14 amino acids. CDR3 sequence (DNA): TGTGCCAGCAGTTACGGACAGTGGACAGATACGCAGTATTTT. The encoded protein is CASSYGQWTDTQYF.

V gene TRBV5-1 combines with J gene TRBJ2-5; maybe TRBD1 (9 bases). Germline V gives CDR1 SGHRS, CDR2 YFSETQ. V was pared by 4 bases and J by 5 bases, with 21 bases between. The CDR3 runs to 16 residues. CDR3 sequence reads: CASSTGGTGTRETQYF. DNA for the CDR3: TGCGCCAGCAGCACGGGAGGGACAGGGACACGGGAGACCCAGTACTTC.

There are a few counts of this clonotype. The rearrangement joins TRBV11-2 to TRBJ2-1; no definite D call. The ends were cut back, 2 bases at V and 0 bases at J, with 8 bases in the middle. CDR1 and CDR2 (germline): SGHAT, FQNNGV. This CDR3 is 15 amino acids long. This chain's CDR3 is CASSLRKSSYNEQFF. The CDR3 DNA sequence: TGTGCCAGCAGCTTACGAAAGAGCTCCTACAATGAGCAGTTCTTC.

There are a few counts of this clonotype. V gene TRBV6-2 or TRBV6-3 combines with J gene TRBJ2-7; D gene unclear. The CDR3 extends over 17 amino acids. The germline gives CDR1 MNHEY, CDR2 SVGEGT. The ends were cut back, 0 bases at V and 0 bases at J, with 15 bases in the middle. CDR3 residues: CASSYSPDRFSSYEQYF. Written as DNA, the CDR3 is TGTGCCAGCAGTTACTCGCCGGATAGATTTAGCTCCTACGAGCAGTACTTC.

V and J are TRBV7-3 and TRBJ2-1; 8 bases fit TRBD2. Germline CDR1 reads SGHTA; CDR2 reads FQGTGA. There are 16 residues in the CDR3. V lost 0 bases to trimming and J lost 6 bases; unmatched junction nucleotides: 7. The CDR3 DNA sequence: TGTGCCAGCAGCTTAACGACGGGACTAGGAATCAATGAGCAGTTCTTC. It is translated as CASSLTTGLGINEQFF.

This clonotype was seen a handful of times. V and J are TRBV20-1 and TRBJ1-5, with no clear D. Trimming cost V 0 bases and J 2 bases, with 8 bases left between them. The CDR3 spans 14 residues. Germline V gene lookup returns CDR1 DFQATT and CDR2 SNEGSKA (reference sequence). CDR3 nucleotides: TGCAGTGCTAGAGAAACAAGCGGCAATCAGCCCCAGCATTTT. It yields the protein CSARETSGNQPQHF.